These 8 T cell receptor beta chains were all obtained from the same sample, sequenced in a study of T-cell reconstitution after alpha-beta-depleted transplantation in children. The library targeted TCRbeta and was prepared with unique molecular identifiers. TCRdb itself ran the PCR reads through MiXCR, one entry per CDR3 protein. This table has around 270,000 distinct CDR3 sequences, around 9.1% appearing once. The sample was PBMCs, taken before TCRalphabeta/CD19-depleted stem cell transplant. Receptors originate from a boy under three years old with acute myeloid leukemia, due to receive a stem cell transplant.

The genes are TRBV7-2 and TRBJ1-5; maybe TRBD1 (5 bases). Germline V lookup: CDR1 SGHTA, CDR2 FQGNSA. V lost 1 base to trimming and J lost 4 bases, with 8 bases between them. The CDR3 length is 14 residues. The CDR3 loop reads CASSLVTVNQPQHF. In DNA, the CDR3 is TGTGCCAGCAGCTTAGTGACAGTTAATCAGCCCCAGCATTTT.

This clonotype was counted at least ten times. The rearrangement uses TRBV5-1 and TRBJ2-6; D is perhaps TRBD1 (5 bases). There are 16 residues in the CDR3. With 0 bases removed from V and 0 bases from J, the gap between germline ends came to 7 bases. The germline V gene has CDR1 SGHRS and CDR2 YFSETQ. Written as DNA, the CDR3 is TGCGCCAGCAGCTTGGACAGGTTCTCTGGGGCCAACGTCCTGACTTTC. It encodes CASSLDRFSGANVLTF. Combining the CDR3 with reference TRBV5-1 and TRBJ2-6 gives the whole variable domain KAGVTQTPRYLIKTRGQQVTLSCSPISGHRSVSWYQQTPGQGLQFLFEYFSETQRNKGNFPGRFSGRQFSNSRSEMNVSTLELGDSALYLCASSLDRFSGANVLTFGAGSRLTVL.

This clonotype was counted many times. The rearrangement joins TRBV11-2 to TRBJ1-5; maybe TRBD1 (5 bases). The ends were cut back, 9 bases at V and 3 bases at J, with 21 bases in the middle. Germline V gene data show CDR1 as SGHAT and CDR2 as FQNNGV. The CDR3 totals 16 residues. In nucleotides, the CDR3 is TGTGCCAGAAAGAGGGGTGGACAAGGGGCCAATCAGCCCCAGCATTTT. Translated, it gives CARKRGGQGANQPQHF.

This clonotype was observed a handful of times. The chain recombines TRBV20-1 with TRBJ1-2; D gene unclear. Germline values: CDR1 DFQATT, CDR2 SNEGSKA (reference sequence). This CDR3 comprises 13 residues. V lost 0 bases to trimming and J lost 5 bases, with 10 bases between them. The CDR3 region has the DNA TGCAGTGCTAGAGATTTGCCCGGATATGGCTACACCTTC. Its translation is CSARDLPGYGYTF.

CDR3 DNA: TGTGCCAGCAGCCCCAGTGCGGGAGCCCTCTACGAGCAGTACTTC. It encodes CASSPSAGALYEQYF. The chain links TRBV9 to TRBJ2-7; the match to TRBD2 covers 7 bases. Trimming at V came to 4 bases and at J to 3 bases, leaving 10 bases not matched to a gene. CDR3 length: 15 amino acids. Germline CDR1 SGDLS, CDR2 YYNGEE.

This clonotype was observed at least ten times. The V gene is TRBV5-1, the J gene TRBJ2-5; D possibly corresponds to TRBD1 (6 bases). The ends were cut back, 0 bases at V and 5 bases at J, with 14 bases in the middle. In germline, CDR1 is SGHRS, CDR2 YFSETQ. This CDR3 comprises 15 residues. Here the CDR3 reads CASSLGGQGLETQYF. The CDR3 DNA reads TGCGCCAGCAGCTTGGGCGGGCAGGGGCTTGAGACCCAGTACTTC.

This clonotype was observed many times. The CDR3 spells CASSLNGGGNTGELFF. The CDR3 DNA reads as TGTGCCAGCAGCTTAAACGGCGGGGGGAACACCGGGGAGCTGTTTTTT. The rearrangement uses TRBV7-3 and TRBJ2-2, with 7 bases that match TRBD2. The CDR3 totals 16 residues. Germline V gene data show CDR1 as SGHTA and CDR2 as FQGTGA. J lost 1 base, V lost 1 base, and 3 bases had no gene match. The whole variable domain, remainder taken from reference TRBV7-3 and TRBJ2-2, is GAGVSQTPSNKVTEKGKYVELRCDPISGHTALYWYRQSLGQGPEFLIYFQGTGAADDSGLPNDRFFAVRPEGSVSTLKIQRTERGDSAVYLCASSLNGGGNTGELFFGEGSRLTVL.

This clonotype was seen a few times. The chain carries TRBV12-3 or TRBV12-4 and TRBJ2-1; 13 positions agree with TRBD2. The length of the CDR3 is 15 residues. Trimming took 5 bases from V and 9 from J; bases not matched to a gene: 7. CDR3 sequence: CASSPRTSGSGEQFF. Here the CDR3 DNA reads TGTGCCAGCAGTCCCCGGACTAGCGGGAGTGGTGAGCAGTTCTTC.